These 27 T cell receptor beta chains came from one sample sequenced in a study of vaccination and CD4 T cells after COVID-19. For these receptors, no antigen is known. Cultured CD4+ T cells had their DNA profiled by the Oncomine TCR Beta short-read assay. TCRdb fed the PCR reads into MiXCR, producing one record per CDR3 protein. The data contain about 12,000 distinct CDR3 sequences, around 47% of them singletons. Treatment reported: roughly ten-day PBMC culture with coronavirus spike peptide pools or control peptides (ViraFEST assay). Sequenced: CD4+ T cells from blood, cultured in vitro. The receptors originated from a human donor who had recovered from COVID-19.

The V call is TRBV5-1, the J call TRBJ2-2; TRBD1 might be the D (6 bases). V shed 0 bases and J shed 5 bases, with 8 bases lying between them. The length of the CDR3 is 14 residues. Germline CDR1 reads SGHRS; CDR2 reads YFSETQ. The CDR3 sequence: CASSLGGRTGELFF. The DNA of the CDR3 is TGCGCCAGCAGCTTGGGGGGGCGGACCGGGGAGCTGTTTTTT.

This clonotype was detected only a few times. The J gene is TRBJ1-1, the V gene TRBV7-9; TRBD1 aligns across 7 bases. The CDR3 contains 14 residues. Germline lookup yields CDR1 SEHNR and CDR2 FQNEAQ (reference sequence). The V and J ends lost 2 bases and 1 base, in that order; junction bases with no gene match: 1. In nucleotides, the CDR3 is TGTGCCAGCAGCTTACAGGGGGGGAACACTGAAGCTTTCTTT. Protein sequence: CASSLQGGNTEAFF.

This clonotype was seen only a few times. The junction departs from the called germline gene at one end, perhaps through a read error. This CDR3 reads CASTESLEQYF. The CDR3 DNA sequence: TGTGCCAGCACTGAATCCCTCGAGCAGTACTTC. The chain recombines TRBV2 with TRBJ2-7; D not resolved. Germline lookup yields CDR1 SNHLY and CDR2 FYNNEI. This CDR3 comprises 11 residues. Using reference TRBV2 and TRBJ2-7 for the parts outside the CDR3, the full variable domain is EPEVTQTPSHQVTQMGQEVILRCVPISNHLYFYWYRQILGQKVEFLVSFYNNEISEKSEIFDDQFSVERPDGSNFTLKIRSTKLEDSAMYFCASTESLEQYFGPGTRLTVT.

This clonotype was seen a handful of times. The rearrangement links TRBV12-3 or TRBV12-4 to TRBJ1-1; no definite D call. This CDR3 has 13 residues. V shed 2 bases and J shed 1 base, with 5 bases lying between them. In DNA, the CDR3 is TGTGCCAGCAGTTTAAAATCGAACACTGAAGCTTTCTTT. Encoded protein: CASSLKSNTEAFF.

This chain joins TRBV12-3 or TRBV12-4 and TRBJ1-2; 12 nucleotides align to TRBD1. CDR3 size: 16 residues. V trimming: 6 bases; J trimming: 8 bases; junction bases outside the gene matches: 13. The CDR3 DNA reads as TGTGCCAGCAGAGGGTCCGACTCGGGACAGGGGGCGGGCTACACCTTC. Translation: CASRGSDSGQGAGYTF.

The chain has TRBV11-2 and TRBJ2-2, with 8 nucleotides matching TRBD1. The CDR3 spans 20 residues. V shed 4 bases and J 4 bases; nucleotides not matched to a gene: 20. Germline CDR1 reads SGHAT; CDR2 reads FQNNGV. The DNA of the CDR3 is TGTGCCAGCAGCTCGAATAAAAAGACAGGGGAGAAGATCCCCACCGGGGAGCTGTTTTTT. It yields the protein CASSSNKKTGEKIPTGELFF. Full variable domain (missing parts from reference TRBV11-2 and TRBJ2-2): EAGVAQSPRYKIIEKRQSVAFWCNPISGHATLYWYQQILGQGPKLLIQFQNNGVVDDSQLPKDRFSAERLKGVDSTLKIQPAKLEDSAVYLCASSSNKKTGEKIPTGELFFGEGSRLTVL.

The gene calls are TRBV19 and TRBJ2-1; 9 bases fit TRBD2. After removal of 7 bases from V and 4 bases from J, the junction contained 5 bases not matched to a gene. The CDR3 is made up of 14 amino acids. CDR1 LNHDA and CDR2 SQIVND come from the germline V gene (reference sequence). CDR3 DNA: TGTGCCAGTATCGCGGGAGGGCAGTACAATGAGCAGTTCTTC. Protein product: CASIAGGQYNEQFF.

This clonotype was picked up a small number of times. V is TRBV7-6 and J is TRBJ2-5; unclear D gene. With 4 bases removed from V and 1 base from J, the gap between germline ends came to 1 base. The CDR3 is made up of 11 amino acids. CDR1 and CDR2 (germline): SGHVS, FNYEAQ. The CDR3 spells CASSSQETQYF. CDR3 nucleotide sequence: TGTGCCAGCAGCTCCCAAGAGACCCAGTACTTC.

The CDR3 reads CASSMTGVWEKLFF. In DNA, the CDR3 is TGTGCCAGCAGCATGACAGGGGTCTGGGAAAAACTGTTTTTT. V usage is TRBV28 and J usage is TRBJ1-4; 8 positions match TRBD1. The CDR3 is 14 amino acids. Germline V lookup: CDR1 MDHEN, CDR2 SYDVKM. V lost 6 bases to trimming and J lost 8 bases; unmatched junction nucleotides: 8.

The gene calls are TRBV7-2 and TRBJ1-1; no reliable D call. Germline CDR1 reads SGHTA; CDR2 reads FQGNSA. The CDR3 length is 13 residues. V was trimmed by 1 base and J by 4 bases, leaving 7 bases between them. The CDR3 loop is CASSLEWGTEAFF. CDR3 bases: TGTGCCAGCAGCTTAGAGTGGGGCACTGAAGCTTTCTTT. The variable domain in full, completed from reference TRBV7-2 and TRBJ1-1, reads GAGVSQSPSNKVTEKGKDVELRCDPISGHTALYWYRQSLGQGLEFLIYFQGNSAPDKSGLPSDRFSAERTGGSVSTLTIQRTQQEDSAVYLCASSLEWGTEAFFGQGTRLTVV.

The V gene is TRBV6-5, the J gene TRBJ1-5; maybe TRBD1 (5 bases). The germline V gene encodes CDR1 MNHEY and CDR2 SVGAGI. V lost 2 bases, J lost 8 bases, and 25 bases lay in between. The CDR3 is 18 amino acids. CDR3 amino acids: CASSYVDPRAGVLKPQHF. The CDR3 DNA follows: TGTGCCAGCAGTTACGTGGACCCCAGGGCAGGCGTATTGAAGCCCCAGCATTTT.

A few counts support this clonotype. This rearrangement joins TRBV5-1 to TRBJ2-1; 11 bases fit TRBD1. The CDR3 runs to 15 residues. The trim removed 6 bases at V and 3 bases at J, leaving 5 bases unmatched. Per the germline V gene, CDR1 is SGHRS and CDR2 is YFSETQ. This CDR3 reads CASMEGQGVYNEQFF. CDR3 DNA: TGCGCCAGCATGGAGGGACAGGGGGTCTACAATGAGCAGTTCTTC.

The genes are TRBV21-1 and TRBJ2-3; TRBD1 is the table's D call and was not checked against the DNA. TRBV21-1 is tagged as a pseudogene. This CDR3 is built from 14 residues. CDR3 bases: TGTGCCAGCCACCTTAAGGACAGGGGACATACGCAGTATTTT. Residues: CASHLKDRGHTQYF.

The rearrangement uses TRBV27 and TRBJ2-3; 12 bases agree with TRBD2. In germline, CDR1 is MNHEY, CDR2 SMNVEV (reference sequence). Trimming at V came to 4 bases and at J to 2 bases, leaving 7 bases not matched to a gene. The CDR3 has 17 residues. The CDR3 DNA reads TGTGCCAGCAGTTCTTGGACTAGCGGGGTACACACAGATACGCAGTATTTT. It yields the protein CASSSWTSGVHTDTQYF.

This chain connects TRBV5-1 to TRBJ1-4, with 7 bases identical to TRBD1. The CDR3 totals 16 residues. CDR1 is SGHRS and CDR2 is YFSETQ in the germline V gene. V lost 4 bases, J lost 0 bases, and 6 bases stayed unmatched. CDR3: CASSLQGRSTNEKLFF. The CDR3 DNA sequence: TGCGCCAGCAGCCTACAGGGGCGCTCAACTAATGAAAAACTGTTTTTT. Variable domain in full (rest from reference TRBV5-1 and TRBJ1-4): KAGVTQTPRYLIKTRGQQVTLSCSPISGHRSVSWYQQTPGQGLQFLFEYFSETQRNKGNFPGRFSGRQFSNSRSEMNVSTLELGDSALYLCASSLQGRSTNEKLFFGSGTQLSVL.

V usage is TRBV20-1 and J usage is TRBJ1-5; D is possibly TRBD1 (5 bases). This CDR3 region has 14 residues. Trimming removed 2 bases from V and 4 bases from J, with 12 bases in between. Looked up from germline, CDR1 is DFQATT and CDR2 is SNEGSKA (reference sequence). The CDR3 sequence: CSARRGVENQPQHF. CDR3 in DNA: TGCAGTGCTAGAAGAGGGGTTGAAAATCAGCCCCAGCATTTT.

This chain uses TRBV7-9 with TRBJ2-7, with 8 nucleotides matching TRBD2. The V gene end was trimmed by 5 bases and the J gene end by 2 bases; junction bases not matched to a gene: 11. The CDR3 has 16 amino acids. The germline CDR1 and CDR2 sequences are SEHNR and FQNEAQ (reference sequence). The CDR3 protein is CASSPSPGGGAYEQYF. The CDR3, as DNA: TGTGCCAGCAGCCCCAGCCCGGGAGGGGGAGCCTACGAGCAGTACTTC.

The chain uses TRBV10-3 and TRBJ2-3; TRBD1 matches at 7 bases. With V trimmed by 4 bases and J by 4 bases, 5 bases remained unmatched. Germline CDR1 and CDR2: ENHRY and SYGVKD. The CDR3 consists of 14 residues. The CDR3 spells CAISGQGQSDTQYF. DNA of the CDR3: TGTGCCATCAGTGGACAGGGCCAATCAGATACGCAGTATTTT.

The genes are TRBV5-1 and TRBJ2-1; TRBD1 matches 7 bases. V lost 5 bases to trimming and J lost 4 bases; unmatched junction nucleotides: 9. This CDR3 contains 15 residues. CDR1 SGHRS and CDR2 YFSETQ come from the germline V gene. Written as DNA, the CDR3 is TGCGCCAGCAGGCCACAGGGGTCCTTATACAATGAGCAGTTCTTC. Translated: CASRPQGSLYNEQFF.

This clonotype was recorded a few times. This chain uses TRBV20-1 with TRBJ2-3; D uncertain. Germline V gene lookup returns CDR1 DFQATT and CDR2 SNEGSKA (reference sequence). CDR3 length: 11 amino acids. Between the trimmed V and J ends, which lost 2 bases and 4 bases, there was a span of 4 bases. CDR3 in amino acids: CSARLADTQYF. The CDR3 DNA sequence: TGCAGTGCTAGACTAGCAGATACGCAGTATTTT.

Only a few counts were recorded for this clonotype. This sequence joins TRBV5-4 and TRBJ1-2, with D perhaps TRBD1 (5 bases). The V end lost 7 bases, the J end lost 7 bases, and 23 bases lay between the germline ends. The CDR3 is 15 residues long. The germline gives CDR1 SGHNT, CDR2 YYREEE (reference sequence). The CDR3 DNA reads as TGTGCCAGCCTCACTACCGGGGGGGTACGCGGTGGCTACACCTTC. This codes for CASLTTGGVRGGYTF. The entire variable domain, with the rest obtained from reference TRBV5-4 and TRBJ1-2, is as follows: ETGVTQSPTHLIKTRGQQVTLRCSSQSGHNTVSWYQQALGQGPQFIFQYYREEENGRGNFPPRFSGLQFPNYSSELNVNALELDDSALYLCASLTTGGVRGGYTFGSGTRLTVV.

This clonotype was detected only a few times. This chain links TRBV7-2 with TRBJ2-5; D gene uncertain. Trimming took 3 bases from V and 3 from J, leaving 5 bases between them. Germline lookup yields CDR1 SGHTA and CDR2 FQGNSA. The CDR3 is made up of 12 amino acids. DNA of the CDR3: TGTGCCAGCAGCTTGGGGAAAGAGACCCAGTACTTC. Amino acid sequence: CASSLGKETQYF.

V is TRBV6-1 and J is TRBJ1-2; 10 positions agree with TRBD1. Germline CDR1 MNHNS, CDR2 SASEGT. CDR3 length: 18 amino acids. Trimming removed 6 bases from V and 1 base from J; junction bases left unmatched: 14. The CDR3 DNA follows: TGTGCCAGCAGGTTTTTCGGGACAGGGGACCAATTTAACTATGGCTACACCTTC. Amino acids: CASRFFGTGDQFNYGYTF.

The rearrangement uses TRBV20-1 and TRBJ2-1; 11 bases map to TRBD2. V trimming: 5 bases; J trimming: 9 bases; junction bases outside the gene matches: 15. CDR1 DFQATT and CDR2 SNEGSKA come from the germline V gene (reference sequence). The CDR3 totals 16 residues. The CDR3 DNA is TGCAGTGCTCCACGGGTAGCGGGAGGGCTGGGGAGTGAGCAGTTCTTC. It encodes CSAPRVAGGLGSEQFF.

The J gene is TRBJ1-3, the V gene TRBV27; D may be TRBD1 (5 bases). V was trimmed by 6 bases and J by 0 bases, leaving 12 bases between them. This CDR3 has 15 residues. Germline CDR1 and CDR2: MNHEY and SMNVEV (reference sequence). The CDR3 bases are TGTGCCAGCAGCCTACAAGGGGTCTCTGGAAACACCATATATTTT. It yields the protein CASSLQGVSGNTIYF.

The V and J genes are TRBV6-1 and TRBJ2-7; 10 bases align to TRBD1. With 6 bases clipped from V and 5 bases from J, the junction kept 22 bases outside the gene matches. CDR3 length: 19 amino acids. Germline assignment: CDR1 MNHNS and CDR2 SASEGT. CDR3: CASRKRGTGEGDKVDEQYF. DNA of the CDR3: TGTGCCAGCAGGAAAAGGGGGACAGGGGAGGGGGATAAGGTCGACGAGCAGTACTTC.

This chain uses TRBV28 with TRBJ2-7, with 10 nucleotides matching TRBD2. V gave up 7 bases and J gave up 0 bases; unmatched junction bases: 3. The CDR3 is 14 residues long. Germline V CDR1 and CDR2: MDHEN, SYDVKM. The CDR3 sequence: CASTGTSDSYEQYF. The CDR3 DNA reads TGTGCCAGCACCGGGACTAGCGACTCCTACGAGCAGTACTTC.